This TCR beta chain originates from a study of cytomegalovirus exposure and HLA in healthy donors. Germline V gives CDR1 SGHVS, CDR2 FQNEAQ. The CDR3 loop spans 15 amino acids. Trimming at V came to 2 bases and at J to 1 base, leaving 2 bases not matched to a gene. It was with 60 Vbeta and 13 Jbeta primers that the PCR ran. Only in-frame clones appear in the TCRdb table, and some are missing; sequencing was by immunoSEQ multiplex PCR. The table lists 170,000 or so clones, roughly 80% of them singletons. The chain is built from TRBV7-8 and TRBJ1-1, with 9 positions matching TRBD1. This TCR was recovered from a man aged 30 to 39 in good health and CMV-seropositive. Sample: PBMCs. CDR3 DNA: TGTGCCAGCAGCTTACCGACAGGGGGGAACACTGAAGCTTTCTTT. Amino acids: CASSLPTGGNTEAFF.